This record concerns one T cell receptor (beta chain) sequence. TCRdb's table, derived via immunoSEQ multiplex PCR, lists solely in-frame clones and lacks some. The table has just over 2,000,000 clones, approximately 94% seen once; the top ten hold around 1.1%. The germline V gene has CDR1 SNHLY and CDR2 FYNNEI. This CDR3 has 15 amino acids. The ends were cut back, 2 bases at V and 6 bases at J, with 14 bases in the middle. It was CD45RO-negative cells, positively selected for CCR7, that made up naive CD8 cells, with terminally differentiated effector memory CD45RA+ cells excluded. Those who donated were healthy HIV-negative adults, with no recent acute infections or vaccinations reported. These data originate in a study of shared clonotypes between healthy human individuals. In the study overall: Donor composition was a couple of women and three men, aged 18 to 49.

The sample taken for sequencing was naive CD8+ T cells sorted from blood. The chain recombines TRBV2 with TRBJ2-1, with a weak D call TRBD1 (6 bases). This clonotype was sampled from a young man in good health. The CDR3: CASSETTGHGNEQFF. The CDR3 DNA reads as TGTGCCAGCAGTGAAACCACAGGGCACGGCAATGAGCAGTTCTTC.